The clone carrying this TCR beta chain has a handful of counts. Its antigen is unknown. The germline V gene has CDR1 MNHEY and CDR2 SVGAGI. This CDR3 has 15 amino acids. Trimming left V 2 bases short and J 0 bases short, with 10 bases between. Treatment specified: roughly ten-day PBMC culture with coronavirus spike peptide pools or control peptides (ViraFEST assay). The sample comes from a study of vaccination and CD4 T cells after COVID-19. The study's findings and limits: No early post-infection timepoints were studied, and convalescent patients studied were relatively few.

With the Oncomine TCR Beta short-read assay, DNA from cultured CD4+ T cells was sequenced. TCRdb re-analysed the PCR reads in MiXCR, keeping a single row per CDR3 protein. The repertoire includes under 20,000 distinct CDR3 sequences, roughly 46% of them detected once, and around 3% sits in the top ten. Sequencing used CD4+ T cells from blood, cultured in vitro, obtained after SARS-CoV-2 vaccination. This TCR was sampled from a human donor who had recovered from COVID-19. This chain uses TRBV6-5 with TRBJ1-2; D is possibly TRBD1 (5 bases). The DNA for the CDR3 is TGTGCCAGCAGTTACCTCCGGGGCTCTAACTATGGCTACACCTTC. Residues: CASSYLRGSNYGYTF.